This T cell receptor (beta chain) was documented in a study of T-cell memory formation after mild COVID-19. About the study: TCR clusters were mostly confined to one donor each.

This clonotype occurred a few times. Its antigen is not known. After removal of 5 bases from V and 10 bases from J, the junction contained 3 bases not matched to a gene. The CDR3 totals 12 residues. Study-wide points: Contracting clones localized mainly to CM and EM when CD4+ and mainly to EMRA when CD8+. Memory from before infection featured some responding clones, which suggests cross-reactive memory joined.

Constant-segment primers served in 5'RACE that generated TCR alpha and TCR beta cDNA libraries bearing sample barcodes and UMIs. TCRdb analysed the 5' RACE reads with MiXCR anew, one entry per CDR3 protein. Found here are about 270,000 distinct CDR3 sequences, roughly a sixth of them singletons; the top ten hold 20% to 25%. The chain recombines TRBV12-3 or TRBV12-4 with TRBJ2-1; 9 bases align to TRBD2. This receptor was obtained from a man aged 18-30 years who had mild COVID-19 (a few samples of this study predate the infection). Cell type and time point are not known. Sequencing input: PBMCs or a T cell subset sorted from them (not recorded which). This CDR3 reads CASSPSGAEQFF. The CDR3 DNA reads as TGTGCCAGCAGTCCTAGCGGGGCCGAGCAGTTCTTC.